Described below is a single TCR beta chain sequence and its context. There are 14 residues in the CDR3. Trimming left V 2 bases short and J 6 bases short, with 14 bases between. When replicate PCRs were run on sorted subsets, they used approximately 0.2 ug DNA, some 30,000 T cell genomes. Repertoires were generated with immunoSEQ multiplex PCR, while TCRdb's copy carries only in-frame clones and drops some. The repertoire holds approximately 1,000,000 clones, with 75% to 80% as singletons. This sample was included in a study of shared clonotypes between healthy human individuals. The V and J genes are TRBV23-1 and TRBJ2-7, with D possibly TRBD1 on 6 matching bases. TRBV23-1 is marked as an open reading frame, function uncertain. The sequenced material came from memory CD4+ T cells from PBMCs. Regarding subset: CD45RA-negative fraction. The origin of this receptor is a man younger than 35 in good health. Some clones in this sample may be carry-over from other donors' samples. The chain's CDR3 is CASSQPQWGPEQYF. For the CDR3, the DNA is TGCGCCAGCAGTCAACCGCAGTGGGGGCCCGAGCAGTACTTC.